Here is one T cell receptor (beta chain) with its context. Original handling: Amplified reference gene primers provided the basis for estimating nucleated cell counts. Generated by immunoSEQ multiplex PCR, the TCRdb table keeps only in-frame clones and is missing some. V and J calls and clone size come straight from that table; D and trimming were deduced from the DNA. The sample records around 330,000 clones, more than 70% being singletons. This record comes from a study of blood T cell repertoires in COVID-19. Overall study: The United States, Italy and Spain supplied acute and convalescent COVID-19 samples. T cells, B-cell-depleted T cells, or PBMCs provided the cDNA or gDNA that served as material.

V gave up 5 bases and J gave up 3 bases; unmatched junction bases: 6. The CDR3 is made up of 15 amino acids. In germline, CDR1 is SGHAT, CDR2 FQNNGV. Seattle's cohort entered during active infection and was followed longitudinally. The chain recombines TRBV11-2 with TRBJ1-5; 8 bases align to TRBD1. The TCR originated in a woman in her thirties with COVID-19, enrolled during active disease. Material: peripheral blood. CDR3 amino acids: CASSLDRGPNQPQHF. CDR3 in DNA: TGTGCCAGCAGCCTTGACAGGGGACCCAATCAGCCCCAGCATTTT.